The present TCR beta chain was sequenced within a study of regulatory T cells in long-lasting Graves disease. Time point defined: newly diagnosed GD, antithyroid drugs for less than 3 months. TCR sequences were obtained from RNA taken from PBMCs. At least ten counts were recorded for this clonotype. For TCR beta, libraries came from iRepertoire HTBI primers and Arm-PCR of CDR3 regions. Via MiXCR, TCRdb re-called the multiplex PCR reads, giving one row per CDR3 protein. The data contain 350,000 to 500,000 distinct CDR3 sequences, roughly 15% of them seen just once; the ten biggest clones take up roughly 10%. Trimming shortened V by 1 base and J by 0 bases, and 17 bases separated the two germline ends. Germline V lookup: CDR1 DFQATT, CDR2 SNEGSKA (reference sequence). The CDR3 consists of 17 residues. This same sample was also taken into another study, of T cells in Graves' hyperthyroidism and ophthalmopathy.

This clonotype was sampled from a woman in her 30s with Graves disease. This rearrangement joins TRBV20-1 to TRBJ2-3; possibly TRBD1 for D (6 bases). This sample comprised peripheral blood mononuclear cells (PBMCs), obtained at new diagnosis, from a patient treated with antithyroid drugs. CDR3 sequence: CSARAPIQGTSTDTQYF. The CDR3 coding sequence is TGCAGTGCTAGAGCCCCAATACAGGGAACTAGCACAGATACGCAGTATTTT.